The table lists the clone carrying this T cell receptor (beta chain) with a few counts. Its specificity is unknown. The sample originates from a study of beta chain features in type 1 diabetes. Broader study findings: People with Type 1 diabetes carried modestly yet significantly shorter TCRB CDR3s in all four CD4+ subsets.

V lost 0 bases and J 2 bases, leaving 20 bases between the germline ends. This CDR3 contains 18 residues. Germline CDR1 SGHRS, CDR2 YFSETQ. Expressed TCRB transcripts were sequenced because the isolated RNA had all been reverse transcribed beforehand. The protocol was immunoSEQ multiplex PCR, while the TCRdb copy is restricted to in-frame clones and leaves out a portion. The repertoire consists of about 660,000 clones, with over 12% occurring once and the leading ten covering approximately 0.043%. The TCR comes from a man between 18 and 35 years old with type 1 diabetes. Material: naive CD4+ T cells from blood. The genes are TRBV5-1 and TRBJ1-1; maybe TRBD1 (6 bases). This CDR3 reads CASSLATLRGRGNTEAFF. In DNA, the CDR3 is TGCGCCAGCAGCTTGGCGACCCTGCGGGGGCGCGGAAACACTGAAGCTTTCTTT. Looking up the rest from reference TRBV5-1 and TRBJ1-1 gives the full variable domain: KAGVTQTPRYLIKTRGQQVTLSCSPISGHRSVSWYQQTPGQGLQFLFEYFSETQRNKGNFPGRFSGRQFSNSRSEMNVSTLELGDSALYLCASSLATLRGRGNTEAFFGQGTRLTVV.